Reported below is one T cell receptor beta chain. Assay: immunoSEQ multiplex PCR; the TCRdb copy retains only in-frame clones and omits some. The data contain 200,000 to 250,000 clones, 88% of them seen just once; the ten biggest clones take up more than 1.5%. Trimming removed 4 bases at V and 4 bases at J, with 18 bases between. This CDR3 is 16 amino acids long. Germline V gene sequence: CDR1 LGHNA, CDR2 YNFKEQ. The data were obtained in a study of blood T cell repertoires in COVID-19. The wider study: Acute-phase and convalescent COVID-19 samples originated in the United States, Italy and Spain.

Sequenced input: peripheral blood. This receptor was obtained from a man aged 65 to 85 with acute or convalescent COVID-19. This chain uses TRBV4-2 with TRBJ2-3; D not resolved. The DNA for the CDR3 is TGTGCCAGCAGCCTCTATCATCGCCGTACCTCAGATACGCAGTATTTT. This gives the protein CASSLYHRRTSDTQYF.